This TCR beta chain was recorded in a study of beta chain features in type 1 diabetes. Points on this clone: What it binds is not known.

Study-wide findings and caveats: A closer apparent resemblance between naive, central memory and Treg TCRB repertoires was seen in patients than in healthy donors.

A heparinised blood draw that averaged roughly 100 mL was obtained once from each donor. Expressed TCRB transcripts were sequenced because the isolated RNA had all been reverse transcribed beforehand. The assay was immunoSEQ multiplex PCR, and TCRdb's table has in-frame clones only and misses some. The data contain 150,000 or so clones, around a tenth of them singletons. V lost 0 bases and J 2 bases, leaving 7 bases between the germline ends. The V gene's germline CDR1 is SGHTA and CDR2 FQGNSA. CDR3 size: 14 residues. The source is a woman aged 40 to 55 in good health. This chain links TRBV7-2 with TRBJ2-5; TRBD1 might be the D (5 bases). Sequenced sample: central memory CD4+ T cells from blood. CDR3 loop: CASSLAGPQETQYF. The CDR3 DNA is TGTGCCAGCAGCTTAGCGGGGCCTCAAGAGACCCAGTACTTC.